This TCR beta chain was recorded in a study of shared clonotypes between healthy human individuals. The study, taken as a whole, reports: Clonotypes not shared had lower generation probabilities than those common to all four donors. Approximately 4.9% of naive CD4 clonotypes were shared across four donors. Clonotype sharing across donors was expected to vary with sequencing depth.

The CDR3 runs 14 residues. From germline, CDR1 is MNHNY and CDR2 SVGAGI (reference sequence). V lost 0 bases and J lost 3, with 9 bases in between. Source study methods: With immunoSEQ giving junction-only sequences and no quality scores, filtering differed. The data were produced by immunoSEQ multiplex PCR, yet TCRdb's version contains in-frame clones alone and is incomplete. The V and J calls and clone size come from that table; D and trimming were worked out from the DNA. The data show some 2,100,000 clones, with under 95% seen just once and roughly 1.8% held by the top ten. As concerns this clone: The antigen is unknown.

Positively selected for CCR7, the CD45RO-negative cells used as naive CD8 cells excluded terminally differentiated effector memory CD45RA+ cells. Specimen: naive CD8+ T cells from PBMCs. The V gene is TRBV6-6, the J gene TRBJ2-7; D is unclear. The source of this sequence is a man aged 18-30 years in good health. Some clones in this sample may be carry-over from other donors' samples. The CDR3 nucleotides are TGTGCCAGCAGTTACTCGATAGGCTACTACGAGCAGTACTTC. Amino acid sequence: CASSYSIGYYEQYF.